The clone carrying this T cell receptor (beta chain) was detected only a few times. The CDR3 runs to 13 residues. Per germline, CDR1 SEHNR and CDR2 FQNEAQ (reference sequence). V was pared by 5 bases and J by 7 bases, with 14 bases between. TCRdb used MiXCR to reprocess the RT-PCR reads, holding one entry per CDR3 protein. The sample includes roughly 880,000 distinct CDR3 sequences, 18% of them seen just once. This sample was taken from a study of patients and donors after allogeneic stem cell transplantation. The clonotype was recovered from a human donor who was either an allogeneic HSCT recipient or a stem cell or donor lymphocyte infusion donor (not recorded which). It is not recorded whose cells these are; they may come from a transplant donor. The material sequenced was blood, either unsorted or a sorted T cell fraction (not recorded which). The chain couples TRBV7-9 to TRBJ1-1; D remains unclear. In nucleotides, the CDR3 is TGTGCCAGCAGCCAACCCCTCGGCGATGAAGCTTTCTTT. This gives the protein CASSQPLGDEAFF. The entire variable domain, with the rest obtained from reference TRBV7-9 and TRBJ1-1, is as follows: DTGVSQNPRHKITKRGQNVTFRCDPISEHNRLYWYRQTLGQGPEFLTYFQNEAQLEKSRLLSDRFSAERPKGSFSTLEIQRTEQGDSAMYLCASSQPLGDEAFFGQGTRLTVV.